The source of this T cell receptor (beta chain) is a study of shared clonotypes between healthy human individuals. Study details: CD4 naive and memory got three plates each, CD8 naive two, CD8 memory one. Study observations and caveats: Relative to memory subsets, naive subsets generally showed larger estimated richness.

Per the germline V gene, CDR1 is SGHTA and CDR2 is FQGNSA. The CDR3 runs 17 residues. Trimming took off 4 bases at V and 7 bases at J, with 23 bases between the two ends. In regard to this clone: Its antigen is unknown.

Sequenced by immunoSEQ multiplex PCR; TCRdb stores in-frame clones only, minus some. Altogether about 1.1 million clones are present, around 82% being singletons, with the ten largest covering approximately 0.52%. The chain couples TRBV7-2 to TRBJ2-1; possible D gene TRBD2, 6 bases. The clonotype comes from a man younger than 30 in good health. Some clones in this sample may be carry-over from other donors' samples. Sequencing was done on a sample of memory CD4+ T cells from PBMCs. As for subset: CD45RA-negative fraction. DNA for the CDR3: TGTGCCAGCAGCTCCCGTCTGGGAGGTCGTATCCGGAATGAGCAGTTCTTC. Its translation: CASSSRLGGRIRNEQFF.